The rows below give T cell receptor beta chains drawn from one sample of a study of T cells in tumors after PD-1 blockade. TCRdb's copy holds only in-frame clones and misses some; the assay was immunoSEQ multiplex PCR. The sample has around 49,000 clones; around 85% are singletons. The sample here was PBMCs, taken before anti-PD-1 treatment. The receptor source for this set is a human donor with basal cell carcinoma. Both conserved end residues are part of each CDR3. D genes are given only for firm matches. Expanded clones get a size class; other rows say once, few or many, or leave the size out.

size: once
D: .
V: TRBV30
J: TRBJ1-5
DNA: TGTGCCTGGAGTCCGCCGGGATATAGCAATCAGCCCCAGCATTTT
CDR3: CAWSPPGYSNQPQHF

size: .
D: .
V: TRBV7-2
J: TRBJ1-5
DNA: TGTGCCAGCAGCCCCAGTCCCTATAGCAATCAGCCCCAGCATTTT
CDR3: CASSPSPYSNQPQHF

size: once
D: .
V: TRBV5-1
J: TRBJ2-1
DNA: TGCGCCAGCAGCTTGCCTAGTAGTGGGTCCTACAATGAGCAGTTCTTC
CDR3: CASSLPSSGSYNEQFF

size: .
D: .
V: TRBV6-5
J: TRBJ1-4
DNA: TGTGCCAGCATGCTCAACCTGGCTAATGAAAAACTGTTTTTT
CDR3: CASMLNLANEKLFF

size: .
D: .
V: TRBV6-4
J: TRBJ2-3
DNA: TGTGCCAGCAGTCACAGGTTGAGCACAGATACGCAGTATTTT
CDR3: CASSHRLSTDTQYF

size: .
D: .
V: TRBV28
J: TRBJ1-1
DNA: TGTGCCAGCAGAAGCAGGGGGAACACTGAAGCTTTCTTT
CDR3: CASRSRGNTEAFF

size: .
D: .
V: TRBV5-1
J: TRBJ1-2
DNA: TGCGCCAGTACCGCCTCACAGGGTGCCTATGGCTACACCTTC
CDR3: CASTASQGAYGYTF

size: .
D: TRBD1
V: TRBV7-8
J: TRBJ2-1
DNA: TGTGCCAGCACCGGGGACAGGGGGGGGAATGAGCAGTTCTTC
CDR3: CASTGDRGGNEQFF

size: .
D: TRBD2
V: TRBV6-4
J: TRBJ2-1
DNA: TGTGCCAGCAGTGACTTCAGCGGGGGGGCCAATGAGCAGTTCTTC
CDR3: CASSDFSGGANEQFF

size: .
D: TRBD1
V: TRBV10-2
J: TRBJ2-2
DNA: TGCGCCAGCAGTGAGTCGGGACAGGGGAAAGTCGGGGAGCTGTTTTTT
CDR3: CASSESGQGKVGELFF

size: .
D: .
V: TRBV6-6
J: TRBJ1-5
DNA: TGTGCCAGCAGTTTTCAGACATGGGCGCCCCAGCATTTT
CDR3: CASSFQTWAPQHF

size: .
D: TRBD2
V: TRBV14
J: TRBJ2-1
DNA: TGTGCCAGCAGTGGCGGGGGGGCGGCTGAGCAGTTCTTC
CDR3: CASSGGGAAEQFF

size: .
D: TRBD2
V: TRBV9
J: TRBJ2-3
DNA: TGTGCCAGCAGCGTCTGGGGGGGTCTTAGCACAGATACGCAGTATTTT
CDR3: CASSVWGGLSTDTQYF

size: .
D: TRBD1
V: TRBV5-1
J: TRBJ2-2
DNA: TGCGCCAGCAGCCACGGGACAGTGAACACCGGGGAGCTGTTTTTT
CDR3: CASSHGTVNTGELFF

size: .
D: .
V: TRBV6-2/TRBV6-3
J: TRBJ1-1
DNA: TGTGCCAGCAGTTTCAGGGTCAAGGGCACTGAAGCTTTCTTT
CDR3: CASSFRVKGTEAFF

size: .
D: .
V: TRBV30
J: TRBJ1-5
DNA: TGTGCCTGGAGTGTAAGGGGTTATAGCAATCAGCCCCAGCATTTT
CDR3: CAWSVRGYSNQPQHF

size: .
D: TRBD2
V: TRBV15
J: TRBJ2-3
DNA: TGTGCCACCAGCATAGAGCGGGGGACCACAGATACGCAGTATTTT
CDR3: CATSIERGTTDTQYF

size: few
D: .
V: TRBV18
J: TRBJ2-7
DNA: TGTGCCAGCTCACCATCCACCCCCCAGACCACCTCCCCCAGCTCCTACGAGCAGTACTTC
CDR3: CASSPSTPQTTSPSSYEQYF

size: .
D: TRBD2
V: TRBV2
J: TRBJ2-1
DNA: TGTGCCAGCGGACCGGGACTAGCGGGGGGATACAATGAGCAGTTCTTC
CDR3: CASGPGLAGGYNEQFF

size: few
D: TRBD2
V: TRBV6-1
J: TRBJ2-1
DNA: TGTGCCAGCAGTGAAGTTCGGGGGGGCTCCTACAATGAGCAGTTCTTC
CDR3: CASSEVRGGSYNEQFF

size: .
D: .
V: TRBV30
J: TRBJ1-3
DNA: TGTGCCTGGAGTGGGGCGGGGAGCGCCGGAAACACCATATATTTT
CDR3: CAWSGAGSAGNTIYF

size: few
D: TRBD2
V: TRBV7-2
J: TRBJ2-1
DNA: TGTGCCAGCAGCCTCCTTCGGGGTGGCGGGGGGGCTAAGTTCTTC
CDR3: CASSLLRGGGGAKFF

size: .
D: .
V: TRBV5-5
J: TRBJ2-7
DNA: TGTGCCAGCAGCCGACAGCCCCTCTACGAGCAGTACTTC
CDR3: CASSRQPLYEQYF

size: .
D: .
V: TRBV28
J: TRBJ1-2
DNA: TGTGCCAGCAGTTACAGGGCAAACTATGGCTACACCTTC
CDR3: CASSYRANYGYTF

size: .
D: TRBD1
V: TRBV5-6
J: TRBJ2-2
DNA: TGTGCCAGCAGCTTGACTGGACAGGCGACCCCGAACACCGGGGAGCTGTTTTTT
CDR3: CASSLTGQATPNTGELFF

size: .
D: .
V: TRBV23-1
J: TRBJ1-5
DNA: TGCGCCAGCAGTCAATCACAAGTTACAAGTCAGCCCCAGCATTTT
CDR3: CASSQSQVTSQPQHF

size: .
D: TRBD1
V: TRBV2
J: TRBJ2-7
DNA: TGTGCCAGCAGGAAGACAGGGTCAACCTACGAGCAGTACTTC
CDR3: CASRKTGSTYEQYF

size: .
D: TRBD2
V: TRBV3-1/TRBV3-2
J: TRBJ2-1
DNA: TGTGCCAGCAGCCAAGCGGGGGGAAAGAACAATGAGCAGTTCTTC
CDR3: CASSQAGGKNNEQFF

size: few
D: TRBD2
V: TRBV30
J: TRBJ2-3
DNA: TGTGCCTGGACGGTCGGGGGGGCAGATACGCAGTATTTT
CDR3: CAWTVGGADTQYF

size: .
D: .
V: TRBV10-3
J: TRBJ2-1
DNA: TGTGCCATCAGTGAAGTTTGGGGAGGCTACAATGAGCAGTTCTTC
CDR3: CAISEVWGGYNEQFF

size: .
D: TRBD2
V: TRBV24-1
J: TRBJ2-5
DNA: TGTGCCACCAGTCTGGCGGGAGCAACGGAGACCCAGTACTTC
CDR3: CATSLAGATETQYF

size: .
D: TRBD2
V: TRBV3-1/TRBV3-2
J: TRBJ2-3
DNA: TGTGCCAGCAGCCCGGCCAGTAGCGGGGGAAGCACAGATACGCAGTATTTT
CDR3: CASSPASSGGSTDTQYF

size: .
D: .
V: TRBV3-1/TRBV3-2
J: TRBJ2-3
DNA: TGTGCCAGCAGCCATGGGACAGATACGCAGTATTTT
CDR3: CASSHGTDTQYF

size: .
D: .
V: TRBV19
J: TRBJ1-2
DNA: TGTGCCAGTACCAACGTGGGGGGGCTGGGGAGCTATGGCTACACCTTC
CDR3: CASTNVGGLGSYGYTF

size: .
D: .
V: TRBV10-1
J: TRBJ1-1
DNA: TGCGCCACGTGGGGCCTGGCGGTTGCTTTCTTT
CDR3: CATWGLAVAFF

size: medium-sized
D: TRBD2
V: TRBV6-4
J: TRBJ2-3
DNA: TGTGCCAGCAGTGAAAGCGGGGGGCGAGCAGATACGCAGTATTTT
CDR3: CASSESGGRADTQYF

size: .
D: .
V: TRBV24-1
J: TRBJ2-7
DNA: TGTGCCACCAGTGATTACTACGAGCAGTACTTC
CDR3: CATSDYYEQYF

size: few
D: TRBD2
V: TRBV6-4
J: TRBJ2-1
DNA: TGTGCCAGCAGTGAGGGGACTACCTCCTACAATGAGCAGTTCTTC
CDR3: CASSEGTTSYNEQFF

size: .
D: .
V: TRBV7-9
J: TRBJ2-1
DNA: TGTGCCAGCAGCTACTCGGGTTTTCGCGGACCTTCCTACAATGAGCAGTTCTTC
CDR3: CASSYSGFRGPSYNEQFF

size: .
D: .
V: TRBV19
J: TRBJ1-1
DNA: TGTGCCAGTAGTTCTAGGGGTGGGACTGAAGCTTTCTTT
CDR3: CASSSRGGTEAFF

size: .
D: .
V: TRBV5-8
J: TRBJ1-5
DNA: TGTGCCAGCAGCTTGGGACAGGCGGTTAATCAGCCCCAGCATTTT
CDR3: CASSLGQAVNQPQHF

size: .
D: .
V: TRBV5-1
J: TRBJ1-4
DNA: TGCGCCAGCAGCTCCGCTGGAGGAACAACTAATGAAAAACTGTTTTTT
CDR3: CASSSAGGTTNEKLFF

size: .
D: .
V: TRBV4-1
J: TRBJ1-3
DNA: TGCGCCAGCAGCCAAGGCTCCAGGACTGGAAACACCATATATTTT
CDR3: CASSQGSRTGNTIYF

size: .
D: .
V: TRBV5-1
J: TRBJ2-2
DNA: TGCGCCAGCAGCTTCTCAACAGTTGGAACCGGGGAGCTGTTTTTT
CDR3: CASSFSTVGTGELFF

size: .
D: TRBD1
V: TRBV10-3
J: TRBJ2-7
DNA: TGTGCCATCAGTGAGAGGGGACAGGGGGTCATGTACTTC
CDR3: CAISERGQGVMYF

size: .
D: .
V: TRBV10-1
J: TRBJ2-7
DNA: TGCGCCAGCAGTGATCTGGCAGCGAGTTCCTACGAGCAGTACTTC
CDR3: CASSDLAASSYEQYF

size: .
D: .
V: TRBV5-1
J: TRBJ2-1
DNA: TGCGCCAGCAGCTTGGCCATGGGTGGTGAGCAGTTCTTC
CDR3: CASSLAMGGEQFF

size: .
D: .
V: TRBV25-1
J: TRBJ1-6
DNA: TGTGCCAGCAGTGAATTCGACAGATATAATTCACCCCTCCACTTT
CDR3: CASSEFDRYNSPLHF

size: .
D: TRBD1
V: TRBV2
J: TRBJ2-1
DNA: TGTGCCAGCAGTAGGACAGGGGGCTCCTACAATGAGCAGTTCTTC
CDR3: CASSRTGGSYNEQFF

size: .
D: TRBD2
V: TRBV7-2
J: TRBJ2-1
DNA: TGTGCCAGCAGCTTAGCTAGCGGGGGGCTAGAGGGAAATGAGCAGTTCTTC
CDR3: CASSLASGGLEGNEQFF

size: .
D: TRBD1
V: TRBV2
J: TRBJ1-4
DNA: TGTGCCAGTGATCCGGGACAGGGGGGGAAAAAACTGTTTTTT
CDR3: CASDPGQGGKKLFF

size: .
D: .
V: TRBV28
J: TRBJ2-7
DNA: TGTGCCAGCAGTTTCTCCCGGGACACCCCCTACGAGCAGTACTTC
CDR3: CASSFSRDTPYEQYF

size: .
D: TRBD2
V: TRBV10-3
J: TRBJ2-3
DNA: TGTGCCATCAGTGAGCTTCTTAGCGGGACCACAGATACGCAGTATTTT
CDR3: CAISELLSGTTDTQYF

size: .
D: TRBD2
V: TRBV15
J: TRBJ2-7
DNA: TGTGCCACCAGCAGAGATCGGGGGGTCGGTTACGAGCAGTACTTC
CDR3: CATSRDRGVGYEQYF

size: .
D: .
V: TRBV5-5
J: TRBJ1-2
DNA: TGTGCCAGCAGCTTGGAGGGAGTCCAAGCTGGCTACACCTTC
CDR3: CASSLEGVQAGYTF

size: medium-sized
D: TRBD2
V: TRBV6-4
J: TRBJ2-2
DNA: TGTGCCAGCAGTGAGCGGGGGGACACCGGGGAGCTGTTTTTT
CDR3: CASSERGDTGELFF

size: once
D: .
V: TRBV10-3
J: TRBJ2-7
DNA: TGTGCCATCGGTTCGCCCGGGGTTACCTACGAGCAGTACTTC
CDR3: CAIGSPGVTYEQYF

size: .
D: TRBD1
V: TRBV5-1
J: TRBJ2-2
DNA: TGCGCCAGCAGCTTACAGGGGGCCGGGGAGCTGTTTTTT
CDR3: CASSLQGAGELFF

size: .
D: TRBD1
V: TRBV27
J: TRBJ1-1
DNA: TGTGCCAGCAGTAACAGGGGGCTAGAGAACACTGAAGCTTTCTTT
CDR3: CASSNRGLENTEAFF

size: .
D: .
V: TRBV29-1
J: TRBJ1-5
DNA: TGCAGCGCTACAGACAGAATTGATCAGCCCCAGCATTTT
CDR3: CSATDRIDQPQHF